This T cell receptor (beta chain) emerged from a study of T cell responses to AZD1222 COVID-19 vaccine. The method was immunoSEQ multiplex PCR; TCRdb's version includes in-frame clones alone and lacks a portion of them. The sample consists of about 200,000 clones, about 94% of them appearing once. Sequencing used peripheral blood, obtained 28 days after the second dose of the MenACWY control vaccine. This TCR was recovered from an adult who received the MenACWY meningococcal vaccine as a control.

CDR3 DNA: TGTGCCAGCAGCCCTCAGGGGACAGCTCCGAAGCAGTACTTC. Residues: CASSPQGTAPKQYF. The genes are TRBV11-2 and TRBJ2-7, with 7 bases fitting TRBD1. Germline-derived CDR1 and CDR2 are SGHAT and FQNNGV. The junction had 12 bases not matched to a gene; V was cut back by 5 bases and J by 8 bases. This CDR3 has 14 residues.